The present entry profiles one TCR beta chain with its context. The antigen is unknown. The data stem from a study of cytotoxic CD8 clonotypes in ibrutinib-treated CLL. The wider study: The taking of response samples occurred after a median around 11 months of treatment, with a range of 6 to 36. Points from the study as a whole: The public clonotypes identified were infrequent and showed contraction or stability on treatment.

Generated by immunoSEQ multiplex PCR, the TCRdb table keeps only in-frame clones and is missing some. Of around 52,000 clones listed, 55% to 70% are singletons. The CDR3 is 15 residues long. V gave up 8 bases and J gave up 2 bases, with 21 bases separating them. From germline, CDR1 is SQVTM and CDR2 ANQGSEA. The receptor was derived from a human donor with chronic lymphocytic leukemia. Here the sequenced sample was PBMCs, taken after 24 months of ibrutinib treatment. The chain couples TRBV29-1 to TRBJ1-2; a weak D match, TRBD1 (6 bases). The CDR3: CSTNLPGQGNYGYTF. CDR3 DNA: TGCAGCACAAACCTTCCGGGACAAGGGAACTATGGCTACACCTTC.